This T cell receptor beta chain was sequenced in a study of cytomegalovirus exposure and HLA in healthy donors. Points from the study as a whole: Later, an analysis found that TCR clusters from the first cohort tended to co-occur in the 110 or so validation repertoires.

Measured with immunoSEQ multiplex PCR; TCRdb has only the in-frame clones, and not every one. Of 150,000 to 200,000 clones in the sample, around 86% were seen once. Donors came from a validation cohort of about 110 subjects, distinct from the first 666-subject cohort. Concerning this clone: The antigen remains unidentified.

Sequencing was performed on PBMCs. The receptor's source is a man between 18 and 35 years old in good health and CMV-seropositive.

Written as DNA, the CDR3 is TGTGCCAGCGCGTGGGACGGGAGGGGAACAAGTAGCACAGATACGCAGTATTTT. Its translation: CASAWDGRGTSSTDTQYF. The chain is built from TRBV2 and TRBJ2-3; 8 positions agree with TRBD2. With V trimmed by 8 bases and J by 0 bases, 16 bases remained unmatched. The CDR3 has 18 amino acids. Germline values: CDR1 SNHLY, CDR2 FYNNEI.